The 27 T cell receptor beta chains reported below all come from one sample, sequenced in a study of T cell changes during pregnancy in multiple sclerosis. Sequencing was performed with immunoSEQ multiplex PCR; in TCRdb, only in-frame clones are kept and a portion is missing. This sample yields about 73,000 clones, of which roughly nine tenths are seen a single time; over 2% belongs to the top ten. This material consisted of peripheral blood, taken in the second trimester of pregnancy. The receptors come from a female donor in good health, enrolled as a control in a pregnancy study.

The gene calls are TRBV6-5 and TRBJ2-3; 7 positions match TRBD2. The CDR3 runs to 14 residues. Germline CDR1 reads MNHEY; CDR2 reads SVGAGI. Trimming cost V 4 bases and J 10 bases; bases outside gene matches: 11. The CDR3 DNA reads as TGTGCCAGCAGTTTACGGGAGGCCGTAGGGGCGCAGTATTTT. Translating it yields CASSLREAVGAQYF.

This chain uses TRBV6-5 with TRBJ2-7, with no clear D. In germline, CDR1 is MNHEY, CDR2 SVGAGI. Trimming stripped 2 bases from V and 3 bases from J, with 2 bases between. The CDR3 length is 11 residues. The CDR3 DNA sequence: TGTGCCAGCAGTTACCTCTACGAGCAGTACTTC. Its translation: CASSYLYEQYF.

The chain is built from TRBV5-6 and TRBJ1-5; no clear D gene. CDR1 and CDR2 (germline): SGHDT, YYEEEE. This CDR3 has 14 amino acids. The V gene lost 4 bases and the J gene lost 3 bases, with 11 bases spanning the gap. This CDR3 reads CASSPPGNNQPQHF. Here the CDR3 DNA reads TGTGCCAGCAGCCCACCGGGAAACAATCAGCCCCAGCATTTT.

This clone has only a few counts. The rearrangement joins TRBV4-3 to TRBJ1-2; D unclear. V was trimmed by 1 base and J by 4 bases, leaving 13 bases between them. CDR3 size: 15 residues. CDR1 is LGHNA, CDR2 YSLEER, per germline. CDR3 DNA sequence: TGCGCCAGCAGCCAAGGGTTGAGAAGCATCTATGGCTACACCTTC. Translation: CASSQGLRSIYGYTF.

This clone was seen a single time. The chain carries TRBV2 and TRBJ1-2, with D possibly matching TRBD1 (5 bases). The CDR3 length is 13 residues. CDR1 and CDR2 from the germline V gene are SNHLY and FYNNEI. V was trimmed by 4 bases and J by 4 bases, leaving 10 bases between them. CDR3 amino acids: CASSVREGYGYTF. Written as DNA, the CDR3 is TGTGCCAGCAGTGTCAGGGAGGGCTATGGCTACACCTTC.

This clone showed up just once. The rearrangement uses TRBV2 and TRBJ1-5; D ambiguous. The CDR3 has 13 residues. Germline CDR1 reads SNHLY; CDR2 reads FYNNEI. With 6 bases removed from V and 2 bases from J, the gap between germline ends came to 8 bases. The CDR3 DNA sequence: TGTGCCAGCAGGGAGACCCGCAATCAGCCCCAGCATTTT. This gives the protein CASRETRNQPQHF.

This chain joins TRBV2 and TRBJ1-2; 10 nucleotides match TRBD1. Germline V gives CDR1 SNHLY, CDR2 FYNNEI. V trimming: 8 bases; J trimming: 1 base; junction bases outside the gene matches: 10. The CDR3 is 16 amino acids. The CDR3 reads CASGSFRTGGNYGYTF. CDR3 sequence (DNA): TGTGCCAGCGGCTCATTTAGGACAGGGGGTAACTATGGCTACACCTTC.

Only a few counts were recorded for this clone. The chain uses TRBV2 and TRBJ1-5; D might be TRBD1 (6 bases). The CDR3 is made up of 14 amino acids. V was clipped by 4 bases and J by 5 bases, with 12 bases between them. Germline CDR1 reads SNHLY; CDR2 reads FYNNEI. The CDR3 region has the DNA TGTGCCAGCAGTGTAAGGGGGATGCATCAGCCCCAGCATTTT. Translating it yields CASSVRGMHQPQHF.

Notes on this clone: The sample has other DNA sequences that encode this CDR3 too. This chain connects TRBV10-3 to TRBJ1-1, with 10 nucleotides matching TRBD1. The germline gives CDR1 ENHRY, CDR2 SYGVKD. Trimming at V came to 6 bases and at J to 0 bases, leaving 1 base not matched to a gene. The CDR3 is made up of 14 amino acids. The CDR3, as DNA: TGTGCCATCAGGGGACAGGGGATGAACACTGAAGCTTTCTTT. Its protein product is CAIRGQGMNTEAFF.

This clone was counted only a few times. The chain joins TRBV7-6 to TRBJ2-2; 7 nucleotides agree with TRBD2. Per the germline V gene, CDR1 is SGHVS and CDR2 is FNYEAQ. V was clipped by 5 bases and J by 4 bases; unmatched bases: 7. CDR3 length: 15 residues. The CDR3 nucleotides read TGTGCCAGCAGCGCCGGCGGGGGTGGCACCGGGGAGCTGTTTTTT. Its translation is CASSAGGGGTGELFF.

The CDR3 DNA sequence: TGTGCCACCAGCAGAGATACGGGCCTAGCGCTATACAATGAGCAGTTCTTC. Translation: CATSRDTGLALYNEQFF. The chain uses TRBV15 and TRBJ2-1; D is possibly TRBD2 (6 bases). Germline V gene lookup returns CDR1 LNHNV and CDR2 YYDKDF (reference sequence). This CDR3 contains 17 residues. V lost 0 bases, J lost 4 bases, and 16 bases lay in between.

The rearrangement links TRBV7-3 to TRBJ2-2, with a tentative D call TRBD2 (7 bases). Germline lookup yields CDR1 SGHTA and CDR2 FQGTGA. The CDR3 is 15 amino acids. V was pared by 5 bases and J by 5 bases, with 15 bases between. The CDR3 DNA follows: TGTGCCAGCAGCCCTGGGAGGGGGTATACCGGGGAGCTGTTTTTT. This gives the protein CASSPGRGYTGELFF.

The chain recombines TRBV18 with TRBJ2-2; D is possibly TRBD1 (6 bases). This CDR3 has 15 residues. V was trimmed by 2 bases and J by 5 bases, leaving 12 bases between them. Looked up from germline, CDR1 is KGHSH and CDR2 is LQKENI. CDR3 residues: CASSPDRLGTGELFF. CDR3 in DNA: TGTGCCAGCTCACCAGACAGGTTGGGGACCGGGGAGCTGTTTTTT.

This chain uses TRBV4-3 with TRBJ1-1, with D hard to call. V lost 1 base, J lost 8 bases, and 14 bases lay in between. Germline CDR1 LGHNA, CDR2 YSLEER. The CDR3 totals 14 residues. The DNA of the CDR3 is TGCGCCAGCAGCCAAGGAAGGAACTGGGCAGAAGCTTTCTTT. As protein: CASSQGRNWAEAFF.

The V gene is TRBV18, the J gene TRBJ2-7; 11 bases are a match to TRBD1. Germline CDR1 reads KGHSH; CDR2 reads LQKENI. With V trimmed by 1 base and J by 4 bases, 6 bases remained unmatched. The CDR3 spans 16 residues. CDR3 in DNA: TGTGCCAGCTCACCACAGGTGGGACAGGGGGTATACGAGCAGTACTTC. Amino acid sequence: CASSPQVGQGVYEQYF.

The genes are TRBV15 and TRBJ2-1; 12 nucleotides line up with TRBD2. The CDR3 runs 20 residues. With 0 bases clipped from V and 2 bases from J, the junction kept 11 bases outside the gene matches. Germline CDR1 is LNHNV and CDR2 is YYDKDF (reference sequence). The CDR3 sequence is CATSRDPRTSGDLAYNEQFF. DNA of the CDR3: TGTGCCACCAGCAGAGATCCTAGGACTAGCGGGGATTTAGCCTACAATGAGCAGTTCTTC.

The CDR3 DNA sequence: TGCGCCAGCAGTGACAGGGAGGCGAGAAATTCACCCCTCCACTTT. Translation gives CASSDREARNSPLHF. J is TRBJ1-6 and V is TRBV10-1; a weak D match, TRBD1 (5 bases). In germline, CDR1 is WNHNN, CDR2 SYGVQD (reference sequence). The CDR3 is 15 residues long. V was pared by 3 bases and J by 7 bases, with 13 bases between.

This CDR3 reads CASSFSGDSYNEQFF. Here the CDR3 DNA reads TGTGCCAGCAGCTTTAGCGGGGACTCCTACAATGAGCAGTTCTTC. V gene TRBV11-2 combines with J gene TRBJ2-1; the match to TRBD2 covers 8 bases. The CDR3 has 15 amino acids. J lost 0 bases, V lost 3 bases, and 1 base had no gene match. CDR1 and CDR2 (germline): SGHAT, FQNNGV.

This chain links TRBV19 with TRBJ1-5; D not resolved. The CDR3 consists of 18 residues. V shed 5 bases and J shed 7 bases, with 27 bases lying between them. Looked up from germline, CDR1 is LNHDA and CDR2 is SQIVND (reference sequence). The CDR3 DNA reads as TGTGCCAGTAGTCCTAGAGGGAACATGCGGGAGTCGAGGCAGCCCCAGCATTTT. It yields the protein CASSPRGNMRESRQPQHF.

The chain is built from TRBV27 and TRBJ1-1; possible D gene TRBD1, 5 bases. The V gene lost 6 bases and the J gene lost 0 bases, with 8 bases spanning the gap. The CDR3 length is 13 residues. Germline loops: CDR1 MNHEY, CDR2 SMNVEV (reference sequence). As DNA, the CDR3 is TGTGCCAGCAGGGACAATTTGAACACTGAAGCTTTCTTT. Amino acid sequence: CASRDNLNTEAFF.

The rearrangement uses TRBV14 and TRBJ2-4, with D tentatively TRBD2 (6 bases). Trimming shortened V by 1 base and J by 3 bases, and 10 bases separated the two germline ends. Germline V CDR1 and CDR2: SGHDN, FVKESK. CDR3 size: 15 residues. The CDR3 loop reads CASSQGGVGKNIQYF. CDR3 coding DNA: TGTGCCAGCAGCCAAGGCGGGGTAGGCAAAAACATTCAGTACTTC. The variable domain in full, with the rest retrieved from reference TRBV14 and TRBJ2-4, is EAGVTQFPSHSVIEKGQTVTLRCDPISGHDNLYWYRRVMGKEIKFLLHFVKESKQDESGMPNNRFLAERTGGTYSTLKVQPAELEDSGVYFCASSQGGVGKNIQYFGAGTRLSVL.

This clone has only one observation. The chain links TRBV27 to TRBJ1-6, with 8 bases lining up with TRBD1. The CDR3 has 19 residues. The germline CDR1 and CDR2 sequences are MNHEY and SMNVEV (reference sequence). J lost 7 bases, V lost 6 bases, and 20 bases had no gene match. CDR3 sequence: CASSGGFPGQVTENSPLHF. CDR3 coding DNA: TGTGCCAGCAGCGGCGGCTTCCCGGGACAGGTTACTGAGAATTCACCCCTCCACTTT.

This clone has more than one count but fewer than ten. The chain carries TRBV2 and TRBJ1-5, with D unresolved. This CDR3 region has 14 residues. Between the trimmed V and J ends, which lost 8 bases and 4 bases, there was a span of 15 bases. Germline V gives CDR1 SNHLY, CDR2 FYNNEI. This CDR3 is CASGLQHLNQPQHF. CDR3 sequence (DNA): TGTGCCAGCGGTCTACAGCATTTAAATCAGCCCCAGCATTTT.

The chain recombines TRBV6-5 with TRBJ2-2, with 8 positions matching TRBD1. The CDR3 is 15 amino acids. With V trimmed by 6 bases and J by 4 bases, 7 bases remained unmatched. Germline CDR1 MNHEY, CDR2 SVGAGI. The DNA of the CDR3 is TGTGCCAGCAGAGCGCAAACAGGGGGCACCGGGGAGCTGTTTTTT. Translation: CASRAQTGGTGELFF.

V and J are TRBV28 and TRBJ2-7, with unresolved D. The germline CDR1 and CDR2 sequences are MDHEN and SYDVKM. This CDR3 comprises 12 residues. V lost 3 bases and J lost 0, with 3 bases in between. This CDR3 is CASSFYSYEQYF. The CDR3 nucleotides are TGTGCCAGCAGTTTCTACTCCTACGAGCAGTACTTC.

This chain connects TRBV7-9 to TRBJ1-6; D uncertain. Germline V gene lookup returns CDR1 SEHNR and CDR2 FQNEAQ (reference sequence). The V gene lost 4 bases and the J gene lost 8 bases, with 12 bases spanning the gap. The CDR3 covers 14 residues. The CDR3 DNA follows: TGTGCCAGCAGCTCCGGGATATTCGATTCACCCCTCCACTTT. It yields the protein CASSSGIFDSPLHF.

This clone has a single count. This chain uses TRBV7-9 with TRBJ1-3; unclear D gene. The germline V gene encodes CDR1 SEHNR and CDR2 FQNEAQ (reference sequence). The CDR3 loop spans 12 amino acids. V lost 3 bases and J lost 4, with 4 bases in between. The CDR3 DNA sequence: TGTGCCAGCAGCTTGAGCGGAAACACCATATATTTT. Its protein is CASSLSGNTIYF.